What follows is one T cell receptor (beta chain) and its context. The antigen it recognizes is unknown. No much larger clone exists at a distance of one base, and base qualities are not known. V and J lose 5 bases and 8 bases, and a span of 10 bases separates them. The CDR3 measures 13 amino acids from cysteine to phenylalanine. Only CDR3 DNA is held: 39 bases, read in frame from base 1. The germline V gene yields SGHAT for CDR1 and FQNNGV for CDR2. The immunoSEQ Assay, a bias-controlled multiplex PCR, was used to amplify TCRbeta CDR3 regions from genomic DNA. The original pipeline was this. The number of nucleated cells in each sample was estimated from the amplification of reference gene primers within the assay. Sequence reads were collapsed and filtered to measure the absolute abundance of every unique TCRbeta CDR3 rearrangement. For each sample, productive Simpson clonality was calculated as the square root of Simpson's diversity index across productive rearrangements. TCRdb provides this immuneACCESS table in a form limited to in-frame rearrangements. Some clones are lacking; in checked studies, under half of them reflect an unresolved V gene, and why the rest are absent is not known. That table is the source of V, J and clone size, and D and trimming were worked out from the DNA. This sample has a few hundred thousand clones in its table, and 80% of those were observed once. The ten largest clones take up roughly 13% of the sample.

This sample was taken from a study of blood T cell repertoires in COVID-19 (dated by TCRdb to 2020 to 2021). Some background on the complete study: Samples from collaborators originated in the United States, Italy and Spain and spanned both the acute and convalescent phases of COVID-19. The material from the prospective study consisted of cDNA or gDNA derived from T cells, B-cell-depleted T cells, or PBMCs. The dataset comprised deeply sampled blood TCRbeta repertoires from subjects exposed to, actively infected with, or recovered from COVID-19. The repertoires were made available in a free public database intended to serve as a resource for research on the immune response to SARS-CoV-2. Samples came from the ongoing ImmuneRACE study (first 160 participants) plus 1,254 subjects from 6 global collaborators. Nearly every sample came with metadata listing a de-identified subject ID, COVID-19 status, age in years and sex. HLA class I and class II types, where available, came from metadata supplied by the sample provider rather than from assay-based typing.

Overall study outcomes, separate from this receptor: Clinical and demographic metadata were provided uncurated, with the amount varying by source and participant.

Whole blood was collected in K2EDTA tubes by collaborating institutions according to the institutions' own protocols. For TCRbeta analysis, collaborators shipped samples in one of three forms: frozen whole blood, isolated PBMCs, or DNA extracted from either of those sample types. The clonotype originates from a human donor in a cohort sampled during active COVID-19. The sequence joins TRBV11-2 to TRBJ1-6; no D gene is confidently identified. Sequencing was carried out using peripheral blood. The sequenced DNA is TGTGCCAGCAGCCGAGCGGCGGATTCACCCCTCCACTTT. It translates to CASSRAADSPLHF.